These 16 T cell receptor beta chains share one sample of origin, sequenced in a study of naive and memory T cell subsets. Both TRBC1 and TRBC2 were covered by a beta constant-region primer of two equimolar oligonucleotides. The ligated cDNA underwent four PCR rounds using SP2 and nested alpha and beta constant-region primers. MiXCR, applied by TCRdb to the UMI-ligation and nested PCR reads, yields one record per CDR3 protein. The sample shows 95,000 to 150,000 distinct CDR3 sequences, 35% to 45% of them seen only once. Sequences were obtained from central memory CD4+ T cells from blood. These receptor sequences come from a human donor in good health.

This clonotype showed up just a few times. CDR3 residues: CASSLSSLLQETQYF. The CDR3 coding sequence is TGTGCCAGCAGTTTATCCAGTTTATTACAAGAGACCCAGTACTTC. The chain couples TRBV12-3 or TRBV12-4 to TRBJ2-5, with no clear D. V was shortened by 2 bases and J by 2 bases, with 12 bases between the two germline ends. The CDR3 has 15 residues.

This clonotype was observed a few times. The gene calls are TRBV5-1 and TRBJ1-1, with 11 bases matching TRBD1. The germline V gene encodes CDR1 SGHRS and CDR2 YFSETQ. With V trimmed by 3 bases and J by 5 bases, 9 bases remained unmatched. This CDR3 contains 16 residues. In nucleotides, the CDR3 is TGCGCCAGCAGCTCCGGGGACAGGGGGTTCGCTACTGAAGCTTTCTTT. Its translation: CASSSGDRGFATEAFF. Looking up the rest from reference TRBV5-1 and TRBJ1-1 gives the full variable domain: KAGVTQTPRYLIKTRGQQVTLSCSPISGHRSVSWYQQTPGQGLQFLFEYFSETQRNKGNFPGRFSGRQFSNSRSEMNVSTLELGDSALYLCASSSGDRGFATEAFFGQGTRLTVV.

This rearrangement joins TRBV4-3 to TRBJ1-4, with 7 positions matching TRBD1. The CDR3 has 15 residues. Germline-derived CDR1 and CDR2 are LGHNA and YSLEER. J lost 4 bases, V lost 3 bases, and 5 bases had no gene match. The CDR3 sequence: CASSHSQGFNEKLFF. The CDR3 coding sequence is TGCGCCAGCAGCCATTCACAGGGGTTTAATGAAAAACTGTTTTTT.

This sequence joins TRBV11-2 and TRBJ1-1, with TRBD1 as a possible D gene (5 bases). Trimming removed 0 bases from V and 3 bases from J, with 8 bases in between. The CDR3 spans 14 residues. From germline, CDR1 is SGHAT and CDR2 FQNNGV. The CDR3: CASSLDSRDTEAFF. In DNA form, the CDR3 reads TGTGCCAGCAGCTTAGATAGCAGGGACACTGAAGCTTTCTTT.

V and J are TRBV20-1 and TRBJ1-4; no definite D call. V gave up 3 bases and J gave up 7 bases, with 15 bases separating them. Germline CDR1 is DFQATT and CDR2 is SNEGSKA (reference sequence). The CDR3 is made up of 14 amino acids. CDR3: CSASHREAGEKLFF. The CDR3 nucleotides read TGCAGTGCTAGTCACCGGGAAGCAGGTGAAAAACTGTTTTTT.

The gene calls are TRBV19 and TRBJ2-5, with D tentatively TRBD2 (6 bases). Germline CDR1 and CDR2: LNHDA and SQIVND (reference sequence). The CDR3 runs to 16 residues. V was cut by 0 bases and J by 4 bases, with 15 bases left in between. CDR3 loop: CASSIDLTGAGETQYF. The CDR3, as DNA: TGTGCCAGTAGTATAGATCTTACGGGAGCGGGAGAGACCCAGTACTTC.

This clonotype was recorded at least ten times. The chain employs TRBV25-1 and TRBJ2-3; TRBD1 matches at 7 bases. CDR3 length: 20 amino acids. The V gene's germline CDR1 is MGHDK and CDR2 SYGVNS. The ends lost 1 base at V and 4 bases at J; junction bases unmatched: 20. The CDR3, as DNA: TGTGCCAGCAGTGAATCTTTTCGCACCTGGGGCAGGGGGTTGGCAGATACGCAGTATTTT. Amino acids: CASSESFRTWGRGLADTQYF.

The chain couples TRBV29-1 to TRBJ1-1; weak D call: TRBD1 (5 bases). The CDR3 is 16 residues long. Per germline, CDR1 SQVTM and CDR2 ANQGSEA. Trimming removed 1 base from V and 1 base from J, with 16 bases in between. The CDR3 protein is CSVEGKRGGSNTEAFF. CDR3 nucleotides: TGCAGCGTTGAAGGGAAAAGGGGTGGTTCGAACACTGAAGCTTTCTTT. Looking up the rest from reference TRBV29-1 and TRBJ1-1 gives the full variable domain: SAVISQKPSRDICQRGTSLTIQCQVDSQVTMMFWYRQQPGQSLTLIATANQGSEATYESGFVIDKFPISRPNLTFSTLTVSNMSPEDSSIYLCSVEGKRGGSNTEAFFGQGTRLTVV.

This clonotype turned up a few times. The chain links TRBV5-4 to TRBJ2-3; TRBD1 matches at 7 bases. The trim removed 0 bases at V and 6 bases at J, leaving 7 bases unmatched. This CDR3 has 15 residues. Looked up from germline, CDR1 is SGHNT and CDR2 is YYREEE (reference sequence). Written as DNA, the CDR3 is TGTGCCAGCAGCTTGGGACAGGGTCTGTTCGATACGCAGTATTTT. It specifies CASSLGQGLFDTQYF. Full variable domain (remainder filled in from reference TRBV5-4 and TRBJ2-3): ETGVTQSPTHLIKTRGQQVTLRCSSQSGHNTVSWYQQALGQGPQFIFQYYREEENGRGNFPPRFSGLQFPNYSSELNVNALELDDSALYLCASSLGQGLFDTQYFGPGTRLTVL.

This clonotype has a handful of counts. This chain uses TRBV7-9 with TRBJ2-7; D may be TRBD1 (5 bases). The length of the CDR3 is 13 residues. V lost 6 bases and J lost 0, with 9 bases in between. Germline assignment: CDR1 SEHNR and CDR2 FQNEAQ (reference sequence). The CDR3 nucleotides are TGTGCCAGCAGACACAGGAGCTCCTACGAGCAGTACTTC. It specifies CASRHRSSYEQYF.

This clonotype came up a few times. The chain recombines TRBV18 with TRBJ1-5; D is perhaps TRBD1 (5 bases). The CDR3 runs to 15 residues. V shed 3 bases and J shed 2 bases, with 11 bases lying between them. From germline, CDR1 is KGHSH and CDR2 LQKENI. CDR3 nucleotide sequence: TGTGCCAGCTCACCCGGCAGGGAAGGCAATCAGCCCCAGCATTTT. Amino acids: CASSPGREGNQPQHF.

The chain combines TRBV12-3 or TRBV12-4 with TRBJ1-1; TRBD1 is a possible D gene (5 bases). This CDR3 has 14 residues. The V end lost 6 bases, the J end lost 0 bases, and 11 bases lay between the germline ends. In DNA, the CDR3 is TGTGCCAGCAGACAAGGGGATTTGAACACTGAAGCTTTCTTT. The encoded protein is CASRQGDLNTEAFF.

The chain links TRBV28 to TRBJ2-1, with TRBD2 matching over 10 bases. There are 14 residues in the CDR3. The V segment lost 3 bases and the J segment 7 bases; nucleotides outside the gene matches: 3. In germline, CDR1 is MDHEN, CDR2 SYDVKM. This CDR3 reads CASSLASGRNEQFF. The CDR3 DNA reads as TGTGCCAGCAGTTTGGCTAGCGGGAGAAATGAGCAGTTCTTC.

As DNA, the CDR3 is TGTGCCAGCAGCTCACCGGGACAGAACACTGAAGCTTTCTTT. It translates to CASSSPGQNTEAFF. The chain couples TRBV11-2 to TRBJ1-1; possibly TRBD1 for D (6 bases). The germline V and J ends were trimmed by 4 bases and 1 base, with 10 bases remaining between them. CDR1 and CDR2 (germline): SGHAT, FQNNGV. The CDR3 loop spans 14 amino acids.

The gene calls are TRBV7-9 and TRBJ2-6, with 7 bases identical to TRBD1. There are 18 residues in the CDR3. Germline V lookup: CDR1 SEHNR, CDR2 FQNEAQ (reference sequence). V was pared by 5 bases and J by 2 bases, with 12 bases of the junction left unmatched. CDR3 region: CASSRRQGSAAGANVLTF. As DNA, the CDR3 is TGTGCCAGCAGCCGGCGACAGGGATCAGCCGCTGGGGCCAACGTCCTGACTTTC. Supplemented by reference TRBV7-9 and TRBJ2-6, the full variable domain reads DTGVSQNPRHKITKRGQNVTFRCDPISEHNRLYWYRQTLGQGPEFLTYFQNEAQLEKSRLLSDRFSAERPKGSFSTLEIQRTEQGDSAMYLCASSRRQGSAAGANVLTFGAGSRLTVL.

This sequence joins TRBV6-5 and TRBJ2-5; D may match TRBD1 or TRBD2 (6 bases each). In germline, CDR1 is MNHEY, CDR2 SVGAGI. Trimming pared 5 bases from V and 5 bases from J, leaving 12 bases between. The length of the CDR3 is 13 residues. The DNA for the CDR3 is TGTGCCAGCAGTGCTCGGGGGCGGGAGACCCAGTACTTC. Translating gives CASSARGRETQYF.